Sequencing of this TCR beta chain was carried out in a study of blood T cell repertoires in COVID-19. Measured with immunoSEQ multiplex PCR; TCRdb has only the in-frame clones, and not every one. The sample carries roughly 180,000 clones, 85% recorded once. J gave up 12 bases and V 2 bases, and 10 bases lay outside the gene matches. The V gene's germline CDR1 is GTSNPN and CDR2 SVGIG (reference sequence). The CDR3 loop spans 13 amino acids. The material sequenced was peripheral blood. The receptor was isolated from a woman aged 55-70 years with acute or convalescent COVID-19. The V call is TRBV30, the J call TRBJ2-1, with TRBD1 identical over 7 bases. The CDR3 DNA follows: TGTGCCTGGAGTCTCGACCGGGACAGCTGGCAGTTCTTC. Amino acids: CAWSLDRDSWQFF.